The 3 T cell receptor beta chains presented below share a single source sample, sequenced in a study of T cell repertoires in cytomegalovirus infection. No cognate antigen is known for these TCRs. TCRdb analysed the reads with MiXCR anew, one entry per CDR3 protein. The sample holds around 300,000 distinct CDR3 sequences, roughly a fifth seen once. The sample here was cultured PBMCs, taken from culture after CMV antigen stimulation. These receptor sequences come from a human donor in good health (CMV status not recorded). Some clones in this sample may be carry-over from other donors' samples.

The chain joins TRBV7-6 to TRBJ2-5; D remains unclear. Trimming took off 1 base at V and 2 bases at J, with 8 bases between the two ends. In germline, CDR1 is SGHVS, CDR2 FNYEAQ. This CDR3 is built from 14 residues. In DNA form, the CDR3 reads TGTGCCAGCAGCTTAGAATTCCCTCAAGAGACCCAGTACTTC. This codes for CASSLEFPQETQYF.

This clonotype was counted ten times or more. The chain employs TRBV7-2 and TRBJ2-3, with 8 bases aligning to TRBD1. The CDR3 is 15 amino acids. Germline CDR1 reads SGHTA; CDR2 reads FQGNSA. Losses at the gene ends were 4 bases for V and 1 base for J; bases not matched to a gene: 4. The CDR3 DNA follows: TGTGCCAGCAGCTCAAGACAGGGGCGCACAGATACGCAGTATTTT. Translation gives CASSSRQGRTDTQYF.

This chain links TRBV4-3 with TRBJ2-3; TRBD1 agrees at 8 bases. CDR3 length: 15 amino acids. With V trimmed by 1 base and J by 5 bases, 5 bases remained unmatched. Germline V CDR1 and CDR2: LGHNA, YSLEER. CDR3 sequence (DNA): TGCGCCAGCAGCCAAGGTAGACAGGGGAAAGATACGCAGTATTTT. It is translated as CASSQGRQGKDTQYF.